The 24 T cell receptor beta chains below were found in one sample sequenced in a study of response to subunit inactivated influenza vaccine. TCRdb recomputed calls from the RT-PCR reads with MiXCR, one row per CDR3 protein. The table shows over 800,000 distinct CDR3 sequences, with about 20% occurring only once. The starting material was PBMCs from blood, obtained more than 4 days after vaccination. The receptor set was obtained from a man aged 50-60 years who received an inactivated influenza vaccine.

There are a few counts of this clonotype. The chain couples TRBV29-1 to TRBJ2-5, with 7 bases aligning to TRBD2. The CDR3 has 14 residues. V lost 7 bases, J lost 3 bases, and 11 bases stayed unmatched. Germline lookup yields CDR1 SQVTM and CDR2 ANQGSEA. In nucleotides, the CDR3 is TGCAGCGCCGGGGTCCCAGCGGGGAAAGAGACCCAGTACTTC. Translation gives CSAGVPAGKETQYF. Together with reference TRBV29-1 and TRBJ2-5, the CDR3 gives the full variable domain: SAVISQKPSRDICQRGTSLTIQCQVDSQVTMMFWYRQQPGQSLTLIATANQGSEATYESGFVIDKFPISRPNLTFSTLTVSNMSPEDSSIYLCSAGVPAGKETQYFGPGTRLLVL.

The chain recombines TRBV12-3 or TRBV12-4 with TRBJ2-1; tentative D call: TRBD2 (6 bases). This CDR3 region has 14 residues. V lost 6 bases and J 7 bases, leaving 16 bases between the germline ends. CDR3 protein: CASRRDGVWNEQFF. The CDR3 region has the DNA TGTGCCAGCAGGCGGGACGGGGTGTGGAATGAGCAGTTCTTC.

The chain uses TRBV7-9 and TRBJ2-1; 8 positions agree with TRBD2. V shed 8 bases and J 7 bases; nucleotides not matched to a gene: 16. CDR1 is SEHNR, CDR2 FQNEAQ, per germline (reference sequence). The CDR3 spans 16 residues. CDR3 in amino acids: CASHRLREGIGNEQFF. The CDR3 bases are TGTGCCAGCCATCGCCTACGGGAGGGCATCGGGAATGAGCAGTTCTTC.

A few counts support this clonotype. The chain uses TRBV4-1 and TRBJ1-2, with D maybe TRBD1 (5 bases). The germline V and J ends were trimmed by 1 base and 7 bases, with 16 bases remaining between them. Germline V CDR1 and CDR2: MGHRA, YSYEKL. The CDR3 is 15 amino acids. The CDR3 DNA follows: TGCGCCAGCAGCCAAGCCGGACATTTCCTCGGTGGCTACACCTTC. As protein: CASSQAGHFLGGYTF.

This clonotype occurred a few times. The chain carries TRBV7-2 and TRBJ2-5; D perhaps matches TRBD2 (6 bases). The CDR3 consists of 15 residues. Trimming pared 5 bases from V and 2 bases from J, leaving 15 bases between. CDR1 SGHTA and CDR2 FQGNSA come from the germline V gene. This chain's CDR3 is CASSRQTRPQETQYF. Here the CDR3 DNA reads TGTGCCAGCAGCCGCCAGACTAGGCCTCAAGAGACCCAGTACTTC.

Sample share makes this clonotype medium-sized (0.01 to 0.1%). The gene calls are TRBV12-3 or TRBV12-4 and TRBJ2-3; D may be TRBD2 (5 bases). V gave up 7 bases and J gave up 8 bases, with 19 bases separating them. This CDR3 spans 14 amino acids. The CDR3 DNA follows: TGTGCCAGCACCCCGGGATCGCGGACGGGTACGCAGTATTTT. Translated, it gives CASTPGSRTGTQYF.

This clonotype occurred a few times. The CDR3 region is CASSSASSSYNSPLHF. The CDR3 DNA follows: TGTGCCAGCAGCTCGGCCTCGAGCTCCTATAATTCACCCCTCCACTTT. The chain employs TRBV28 and TRBJ1-6; D is ambiguous. Germline CDR1 reads MDHEN; CDR2 reads SYDVKM. Trimming pared 6 bases from V and 0 bases from J, leaving 12 bases between. The CDR3 consists of 16 residues.

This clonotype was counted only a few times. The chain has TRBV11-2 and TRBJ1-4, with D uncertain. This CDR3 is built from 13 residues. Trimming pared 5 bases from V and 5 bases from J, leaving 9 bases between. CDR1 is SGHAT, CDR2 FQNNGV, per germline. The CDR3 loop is CASSVHRNEKLFF. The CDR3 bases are TGTGCCAGCAGCGTCCACAGAAATGAAAAACTGTTTTTT.

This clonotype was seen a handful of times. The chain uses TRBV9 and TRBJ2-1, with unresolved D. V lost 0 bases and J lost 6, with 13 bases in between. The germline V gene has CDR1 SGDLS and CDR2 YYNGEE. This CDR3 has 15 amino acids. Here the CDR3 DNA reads TGTGCCAGCAGCGTAGACGCAGGTTGGGGCAATGAGCAGTTCTTC. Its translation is CASSVDAGWGNEQFF.

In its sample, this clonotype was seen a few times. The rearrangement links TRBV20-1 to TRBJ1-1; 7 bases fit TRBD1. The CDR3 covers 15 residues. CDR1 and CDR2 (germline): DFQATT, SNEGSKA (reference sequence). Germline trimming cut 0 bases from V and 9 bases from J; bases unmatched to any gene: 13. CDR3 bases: TGCAGTGCTAGAGATCGGGACAGCATGTTGACGAAAGCTTTCTTT. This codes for CSARDRDSMLTKAFF.

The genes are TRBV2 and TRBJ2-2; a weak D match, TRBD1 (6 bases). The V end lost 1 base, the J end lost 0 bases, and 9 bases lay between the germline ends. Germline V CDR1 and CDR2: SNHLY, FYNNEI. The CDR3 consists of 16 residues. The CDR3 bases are TGTGCCAGCAGTGAAGTGGCAGGGGCGAACACCGGGGAGCTGTTTTTT. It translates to CASSEVAGANTGELFF.

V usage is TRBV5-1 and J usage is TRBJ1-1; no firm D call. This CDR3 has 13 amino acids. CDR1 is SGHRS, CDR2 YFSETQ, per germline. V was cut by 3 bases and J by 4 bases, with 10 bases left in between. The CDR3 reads CASSWGGITEAFF. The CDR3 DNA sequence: TGCGCCAGCAGCTGGGGAGGCATCACTGAAGCTTTCTTT. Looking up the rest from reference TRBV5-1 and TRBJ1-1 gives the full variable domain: KAGVTQTPRYLIKTRGQQVTLSCSPISGHRSVSWYQQTPGQGLQFLFEYFSETQRNKGNFPGRFSGRQFSNSRSEMNVSTLELGDSALYLCASSWGGITEAFFGQGTRLTVV.

The CDR3 DNA sequence: TGCAGTGCTCGTTCGGGGCAGGTTTTGGAAAAACTGTTTTTT. Its protein product is CSARSGQVLEKLFF. The rearrangement uses TRBV20-1 and TRBJ1-4, with D perhaps matching TRBD1 (5 bases). Germline loops: CDR1 DFQATT, CDR2 SNEGSKA (reference sequence). This CDR3 has 14 amino acids. Trimming removed 5 bases from V and 8 bases from J, with 18 bases in between.

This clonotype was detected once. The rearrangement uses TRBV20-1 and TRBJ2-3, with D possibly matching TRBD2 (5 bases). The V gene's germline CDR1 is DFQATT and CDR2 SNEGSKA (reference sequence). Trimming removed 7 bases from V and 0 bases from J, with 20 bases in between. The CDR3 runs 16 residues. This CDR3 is CSVSLVASQSTDTQYF. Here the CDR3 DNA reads TGCAGTGTTTCATTGGTAGCGTCTCAAAGCACAGATACGCAGTATTTT.

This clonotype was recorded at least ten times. The CDR3: CASSLMRTSGSHEQYF. CDR3 in DNA: TGTGCCAGCAGCCTCATGAGGACTAGCGGGAGCCACGAGCAGTACTTC. V is TRBV7-2 and J is TRBJ2-7, with 13 bases that match TRBD2. This CDR3 has 16 amino acids. The germline gives CDR1 SGHTA, CDR2 FQGNSA. With 5 bases clipped from V and 5 bases from J, the junction kept 9 bases outside the gene matches.

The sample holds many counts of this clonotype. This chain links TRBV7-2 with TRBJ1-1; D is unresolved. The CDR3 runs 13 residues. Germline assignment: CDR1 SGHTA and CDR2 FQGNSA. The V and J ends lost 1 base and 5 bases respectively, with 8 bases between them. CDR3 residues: CASSLGYGTEAFF. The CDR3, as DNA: TGTGCCAGCAGCTTAGGTTATGGAACTGAAGCTTTCTTT.

The DNA of the CDR3 is TGTGCCAGCAGTTTATGGACGGATCAGCCCCAGCATTTT. Protein product: CASSLWTDQPQHF. The V gene is TRBV28, the J gene TRBJ1-5; D is undetermined. V gave up 0 bases and J gave up 5 bases, with 5 bases separating them. The germline gives CDR1 MDHEN, CDR2 SYDVKM. The CDR3 is 13 residues long.

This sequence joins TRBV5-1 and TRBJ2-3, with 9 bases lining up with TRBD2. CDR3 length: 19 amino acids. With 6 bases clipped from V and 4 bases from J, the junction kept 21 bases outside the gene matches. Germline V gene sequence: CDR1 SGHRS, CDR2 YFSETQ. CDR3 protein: CASKTDLPSREGRADTQYF. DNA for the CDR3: TGCGCCAGCAAAACGGATCTTCCCTCGCGGGAGGGCCGCGCAGATACGCAGTATTTT.

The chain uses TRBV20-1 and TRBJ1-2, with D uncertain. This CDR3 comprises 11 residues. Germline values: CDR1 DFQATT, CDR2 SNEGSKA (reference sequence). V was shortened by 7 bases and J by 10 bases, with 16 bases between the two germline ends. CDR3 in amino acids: CSVDTGRDYTF. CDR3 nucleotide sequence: TGCAGTGTTGACACCGGGAGGGACTACACCTTC.

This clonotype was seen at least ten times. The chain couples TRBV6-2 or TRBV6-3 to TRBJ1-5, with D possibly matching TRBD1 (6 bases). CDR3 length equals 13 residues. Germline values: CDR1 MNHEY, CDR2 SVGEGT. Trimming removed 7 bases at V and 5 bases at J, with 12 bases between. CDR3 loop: CASTDSRYQPQHF. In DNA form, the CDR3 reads TGTGCCAGCACGGACAGCCGGTATCAGCCCCAGCATTTT.

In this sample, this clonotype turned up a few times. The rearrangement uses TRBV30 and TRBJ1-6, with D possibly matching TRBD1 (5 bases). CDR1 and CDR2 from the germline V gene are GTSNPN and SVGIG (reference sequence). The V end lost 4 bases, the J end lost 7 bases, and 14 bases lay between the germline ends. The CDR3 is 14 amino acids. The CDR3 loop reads CAWNPGRLNSPLHF. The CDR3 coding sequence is TGTGCCTGGAACCCGGGACGGCTAAATTCACCCCTCCACTTT.

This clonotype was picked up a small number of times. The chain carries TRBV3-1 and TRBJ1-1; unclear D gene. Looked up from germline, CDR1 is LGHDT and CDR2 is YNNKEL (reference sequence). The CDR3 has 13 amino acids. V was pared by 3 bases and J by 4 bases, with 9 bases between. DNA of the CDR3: TGTGCCAGCAGCCAGGCGGGTTTCACTGAAGCTTTCTTT. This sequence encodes CASSQAGFTEAFF.

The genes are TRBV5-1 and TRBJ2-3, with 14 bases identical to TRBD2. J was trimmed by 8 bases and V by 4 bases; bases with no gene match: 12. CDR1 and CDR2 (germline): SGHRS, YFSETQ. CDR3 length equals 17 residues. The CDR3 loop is CASSARGLAGDRGTQYF. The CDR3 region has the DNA TGCGCCAGCAGCGCCCGGGGACTAGCGGGAGATAGGGGTACGCAGTATTTT.

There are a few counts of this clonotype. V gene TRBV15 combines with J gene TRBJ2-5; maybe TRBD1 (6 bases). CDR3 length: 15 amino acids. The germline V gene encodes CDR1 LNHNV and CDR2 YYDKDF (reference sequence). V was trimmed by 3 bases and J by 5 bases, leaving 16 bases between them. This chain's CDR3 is CATSSVQGLGETQYF. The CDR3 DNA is TGTGCCACCAGCAGCGTACAGGGATTAGGGGAGACCCAGTACTTC. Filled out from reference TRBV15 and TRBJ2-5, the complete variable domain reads DAMVIQNPRYQVTQFGKPVTLSCSQTLNHNVMYWYQQKSSQAPKLLFHYYDKDFNNEADTPDNFQSRRPNTSFCFLDIRSPGLGDTAMYLCATSSVQGLGETQYFGPGTRLLVL.